These 3 T cell receptor beta chains came from one sample sequenced in a study of T cells after yellow fever vaccination. TCRdb re-called the 5' RACE reads through MiXCR, storing one row per CDR3 protein. The sample holds under 400,000 distinct CDR3 sequences, 11% seen once. This sample comprised PBMCs, obtained on the day of the first yellow fever vaccination. The receptors come from a man aged 18 to 35 who received the YFV17D yellow fever vaccine.

The chain carries TRBV6-2 or TRBV6-3 and TRBJ2-3; D could derive from TRBD1 or TRBD2 (6 bases each). The V gene lost 2 bases and the J gene lost 2 bases, with 11 bases spanning the gap. The CDR3 contains 15 residues. Germline V gene data show CDR1 as MNHEY and CDR2 as SVGEGT. The CDR3 DNA reads as TGTGCCAGCAGTTACCCAGGGGAGGACACAGATACGCAGTATTTT. Its protein is CASSYPGEDTDTQYF.

The sample holds a few counts of this clonotype. V and J are TRBV5-1 and TRBJ2-1; D uncertain. The germline V gene has CDR1 SGHRS and CDR2 YFSETQ. Trimming pared 0 bases from V and 7 bases from J, leaving 8 bases between. The CDR3 covers 13 residues. The CDR3 here is CASSLVGKNEQFF. CDR3 DNA sequence: TGCGCCAGCAGCTTGGTGGGGAAGAATGAGCAGTTCTTC.

This clonotype was detected only a few times. The genes are TRBV2 and TRBJ1-4; TRBD1 agrees at 8 bases. CDR1 SNHLY and CDR2 FYNNEI come from the germline V gene. J was trimmed by 8 bases and V by 6 bases; bases with no gene match: 11. The CDR3 loop spans 15 amino acids. CDR3 protein: CASRDNRGIKEKLFF. In DNA form, the CDR3 reads TGTGCCAGCAGGGACAACAGGGGGATAAAAGAAAAACTGTTTTTT.